What follows describes a single T cell receptor (beta chain). Trimming removed 2 bases at V and 2 bases at J, with 13 bases between. In germline, CDR1 is SGHRS, CDR2 YFSETQ. The length of the CDR3 is 15 residues. This specimen belongs to a study of T cell changes during pregnancy in multiple sclerosis. Repertoires were generated with immunoSEQ multiplex PCR, while TCRdb's copy carries only in-frame clones and drops some. The sample has approximately 15,000 clones; approximately 81% are singletons. The chain has TRBV5-1 and TRBJ2-5; TRBD1 is a possible D gene (5 bases). This TCR derives from a female donor in good health, enrolled as a control in a pregnancy study. The material sequenced was CD8+ T cells from peripheral blood mononuclear cells, taken in the third trimester of pregnancy. CDR3 in DNA: TGCGCCAGCAGCTTAGAAGGGGATGGGCAAGAGACCCAGTACTTC. This codes for CASSLEGDGQETQYF.